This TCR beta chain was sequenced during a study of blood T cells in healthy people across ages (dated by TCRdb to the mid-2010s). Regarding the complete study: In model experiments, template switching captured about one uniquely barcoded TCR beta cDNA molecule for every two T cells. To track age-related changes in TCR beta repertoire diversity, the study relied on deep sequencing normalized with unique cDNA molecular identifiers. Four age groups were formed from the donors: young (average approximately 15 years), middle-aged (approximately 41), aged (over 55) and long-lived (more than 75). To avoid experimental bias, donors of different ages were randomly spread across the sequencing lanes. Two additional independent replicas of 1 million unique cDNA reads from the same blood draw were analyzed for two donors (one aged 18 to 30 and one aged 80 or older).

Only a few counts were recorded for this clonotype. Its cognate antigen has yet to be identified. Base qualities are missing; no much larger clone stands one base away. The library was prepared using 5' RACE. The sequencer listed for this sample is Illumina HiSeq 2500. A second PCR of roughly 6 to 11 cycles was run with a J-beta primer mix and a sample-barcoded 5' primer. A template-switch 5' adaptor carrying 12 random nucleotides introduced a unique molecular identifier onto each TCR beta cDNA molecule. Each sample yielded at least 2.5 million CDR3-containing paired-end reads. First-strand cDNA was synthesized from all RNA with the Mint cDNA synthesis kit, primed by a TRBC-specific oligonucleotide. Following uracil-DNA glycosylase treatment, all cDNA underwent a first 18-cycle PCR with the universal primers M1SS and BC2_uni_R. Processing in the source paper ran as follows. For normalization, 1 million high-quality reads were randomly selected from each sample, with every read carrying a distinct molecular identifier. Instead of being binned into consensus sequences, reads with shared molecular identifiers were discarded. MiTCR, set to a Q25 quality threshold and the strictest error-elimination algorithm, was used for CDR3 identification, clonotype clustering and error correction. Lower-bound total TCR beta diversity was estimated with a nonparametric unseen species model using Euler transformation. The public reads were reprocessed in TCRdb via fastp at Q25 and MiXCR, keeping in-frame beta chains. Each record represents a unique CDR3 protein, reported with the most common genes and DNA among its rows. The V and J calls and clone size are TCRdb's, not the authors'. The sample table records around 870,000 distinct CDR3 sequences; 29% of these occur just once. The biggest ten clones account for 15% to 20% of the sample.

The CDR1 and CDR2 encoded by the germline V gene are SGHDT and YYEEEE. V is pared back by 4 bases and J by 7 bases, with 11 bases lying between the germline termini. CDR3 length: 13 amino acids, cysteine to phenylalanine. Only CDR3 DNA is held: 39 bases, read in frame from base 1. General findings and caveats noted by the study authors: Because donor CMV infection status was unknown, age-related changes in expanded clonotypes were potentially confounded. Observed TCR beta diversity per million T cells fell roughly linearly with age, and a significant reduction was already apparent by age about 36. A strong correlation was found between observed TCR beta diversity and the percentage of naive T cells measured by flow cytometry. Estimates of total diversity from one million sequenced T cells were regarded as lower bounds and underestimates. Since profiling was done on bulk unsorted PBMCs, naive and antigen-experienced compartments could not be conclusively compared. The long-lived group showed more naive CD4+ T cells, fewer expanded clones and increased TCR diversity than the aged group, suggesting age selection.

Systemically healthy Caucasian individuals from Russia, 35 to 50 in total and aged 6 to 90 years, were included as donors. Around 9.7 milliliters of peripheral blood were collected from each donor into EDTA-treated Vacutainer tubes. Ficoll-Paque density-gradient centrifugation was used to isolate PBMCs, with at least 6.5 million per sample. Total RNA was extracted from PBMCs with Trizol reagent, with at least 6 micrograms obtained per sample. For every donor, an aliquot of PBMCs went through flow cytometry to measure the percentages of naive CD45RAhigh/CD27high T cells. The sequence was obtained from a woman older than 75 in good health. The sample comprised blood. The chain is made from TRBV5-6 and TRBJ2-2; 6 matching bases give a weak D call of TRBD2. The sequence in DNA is TGTGCCAGCAGCGGCCGGAGGGTCGGGGAGCTGTTTTTT. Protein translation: CASSGRRVGELFF.